Below are 3 T cell receptor beta chains sequenced from a single sample in a study of T cell repertoires in cytomegalovirus infection. TCRdb reprocessed the reads via MiXCR and lists one record per CDR3 protein. The sample includes fewer than 550,000 distinct CDR3 sequences, approximately 17% of them seen just once. The specimen sequenced was CD8+ T cells from PBMCs. Source of these receptors: a human donor in good health (CMV status not recorded). Some clones in this sample may be carry-over from other donors' samples.

This clonotype was seen ten or more times. The chain uses TRBV28 and TRBJ2-5; 12 nucleotides agree with TRBD2. The CDR3 length is 16 residues. V dropped 5 bases and J dropped 1; count of bases not matched to a gene: 5. The germline V gene has CDR1 MDHEN and CDR2 SYDVKM. The CDR3 region is CASSPLAGGLQETQYF. The CDR3 DNA is TGTGCCAGCAGTCCGCTAGCGGGAGGGCTCCAAGAGACCCAGTACTTC.

This chain uses TRBV4-2 with TRBJ2-5; the D gene is possibly TRBD2 (6 bases). The CDR3 length is 16 residues. Trimming cost V 0 bases and J 1 base, with 12 bases left between them. Per germline, CDR1 LGHNA and CDR2 YNFKEQ. Here the CDR3 reads CASSQDGGVPQETQYF. In DNA form, the CDR3 reads TGTGCCAGCAGCCAAGATGGCGGGGTCCCCCAAGAGACCCAGTACTTC.

This chain connects TRBV19 to TRBJ2-7, with D uncertain. This CDR3 has 13 amino acids. V gave up 3 bases and J gave up 3 bases, with 9 bases separating them. Germline assignment: CDR1 LNHDA and CDR2 SQIVND (reference sequence). For the CDR3, the DNA is TGTGCCAGTAGTATGAACAGTTACTACGAGCAGTACTTC. This gives the protein CASSMNSYYEQYF.